One T cell receptor beta chain is described in this entry. Its target is unknown. This entry comes from a study of cytomegalovirus exposure and HLA in healthy donors. The germline V and J ends were trimmed by 0 bases and 5 bases, with 13 bases remaining between them. The length of the CDR3 is 15 residues. The germline V gene encodes CDR1 MNHEY and CDR2 SVGAGI. Study results and caveats: Most subjects' HLA-A and HLA-B alleles were reportedly predicted from TCR beta sequences. In a later analysis, productive TCRs from donors in an Asian-associated ancestry cluster reportedly carried fewer N-insertions than the cohort mean. Evidence from a later analysis indicated that most CMV-associated TCR beta chains looked HLA-restricted. Being indistinguishable, some V segments were excluded, TRBV6-2 and TRBV6-3 among them.

Use of 60 Vbeta and 13 Jbeta primers characterized the PCR. Generated by immunoSEQ multiplex PCR, the TCRdb table keeps only in-frame clones and is missing some. The data hold approximately 190,000 clones, with 75% to 90% observed a single time. This chain links TRBV6-5 with TRBJ1-2; D gene uncertain. The TCR sequence derives from a man aged 35 to 55 in good health and CMV-seropositive. Sequencing used PBMCs. The CDR3 sequence: CASSYSRREVYGYTF. The DNA of the CDR3 is TGTGCCAGCAGTTACTCGAGGAGAGAGGTTTATGGCTACACCTTC.